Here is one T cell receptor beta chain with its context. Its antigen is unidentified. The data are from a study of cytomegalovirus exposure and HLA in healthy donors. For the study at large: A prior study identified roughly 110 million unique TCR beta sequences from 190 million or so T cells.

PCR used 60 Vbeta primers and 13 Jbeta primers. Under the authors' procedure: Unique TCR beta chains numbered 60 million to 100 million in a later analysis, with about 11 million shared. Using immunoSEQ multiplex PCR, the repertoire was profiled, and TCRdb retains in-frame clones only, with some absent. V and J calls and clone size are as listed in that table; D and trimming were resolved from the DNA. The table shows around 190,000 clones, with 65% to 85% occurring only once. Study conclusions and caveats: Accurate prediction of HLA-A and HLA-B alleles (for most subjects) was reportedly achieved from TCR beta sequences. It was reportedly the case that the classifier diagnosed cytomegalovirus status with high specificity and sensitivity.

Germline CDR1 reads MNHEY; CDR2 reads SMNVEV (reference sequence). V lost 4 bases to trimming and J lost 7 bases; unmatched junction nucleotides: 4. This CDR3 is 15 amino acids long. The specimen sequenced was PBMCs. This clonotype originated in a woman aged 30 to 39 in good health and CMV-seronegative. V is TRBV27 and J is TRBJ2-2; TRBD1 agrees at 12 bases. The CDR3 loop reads CASSSGTGGVGELFF. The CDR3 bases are TGTGCCAGCAGTTCCGGGACAGGGGGCGTCGGGGAGCTGTTTTTT.